The 21 T cell receptor beta chains given below trace back to one sample, sequenced in a study of shared clonotypes between healthy human individuals. The repertoire was sequenced with immunoSEQ multiplex PCR; TCRdb's copy has only in-frame clones and lacks some. The sample contains roughly 2.1 million clones, 93% of which appear only once. Naive CD8 isolation took CD45RO-negative cells positively selected for CCR7 and excluded terminally differentiated effector memory CD45RA+ cells. Specimen: naive CD8+ T cells from PBMCs. The receptors originated from a man younger than 35 in good health. Some clones in this sample may be carry-over from other donors' samples.

This clone was seen once. This chain uses TRBV11-2 with TRBJ1-5, with TRBD1 identical over 7 bases. Germline V gives CDR1 SGHAT, CDR2 FQNNGV. Germline trimming cut 2 bases from V and 0 bases from J; bases unmatched to any gene: 7. The CDR3 loop spans 17 amino acids. CDR3 protein: CASSLTAGGYSNQPQHF. CDR3 in DNA: TGTGCCAGCAGCTTAACTGCAGGGGGTTATAGCAATCAGCCCCAGCATTTT.

The DNA for the CDR3 is TGTGCCAGCAGTTTGAACGGCCTATGGGGGGGTGGAAACACCATATATTTT. This gives the protein CASSLNGLWGGGNTIYF. The chain couples TRBV27 to TRBJ1-3; D is perhaps TRBD1 (5 bases). V was clipped by 3 bases and J by 3 bases, with 18 bases between them. Germline CDR1 and CDR2: MNHEY and SMNVEV (reference sequence). This CDR3 comprises 17 residues.

J is TRBJ2-7 and V is TRBV29-1; D gene uncertain. Germline V lookup: CDR1 SQVTM, CDR2 ANQGSEA. The CDR3 is 12 amino acids. With 7 bases removed from V and 4 bases from J, the gap between germline ends came to 14 bases. In DNA, the CDR3 is TGCAGCGCCGGGTCAATTGGTTACGAGCAGTACTTC. This codes for CSAGSIGYEQYF.

The chain recombines TRBV27 with TRBJ2-5, with D unclear. Deletions cut 6 bases from V and 4 bases from J, with 6 bases between. CDR3 length equals 11 residues. Germline V gene data show CDR1 as MNHEY and CDR2 as SMNVEV (reference sequence). CDR3 residues: CASRAGETQYF. The CDR3, as DNA: TGTGCCAGCAGAGCCGGAGAGACCCAGTACTTC.

The chain carries TRBV7-3 and TRBJ2-3; 11 bases agree with TRBD2. The CDR3 contains 16 residues. Germline V gene sequence: CDR1 SGHTA, CDR2 FQGTGA. With V trimmed by 5 bases and J by 5 bases, 9 bases remained unmatched. Here the CDR3 reads CASSGIAGGLGDTQYF. The CDR3 DNA sequence: TGTGCCAGCAGCGGGATAGCGGGAGGGCTGGGAGATACGCAGTATTTT.

V usage is TRBV4-2 and J usage is TRBJ2-1; D is possibly TRBD1 (5 bases). V gave up 1 base and J gave up 8 bases, with 18 bases separating them. Germline values: CDR1 LGHNA, CDR2 YNFKEQ. The CDR3 contains 16 residues. The CDR3 sequence: CASSQALDGRQHEQFF. CDR3 DNA sequence: TGTGCCAGCAGCCAAGCCCTGGACGGCCGACAGCATGAGCAGTTCTTC.

The chain uses TRBV6-6 and TRBJ2-7, with TRBD1 as a possible D gene (6 bases). CDR1 is MNHNY and CDR2 is SVGAGI in the germline V gene (reference sequence). This CDR3 is 16 amino acids long. Trimming stripped 0 bases from V and 7 bases from J, with 19 bases between. CDR3 loop: CASSYSSMPGAGEQYF. In DNA, the CDR3 is TGTGCCAGCAGTTACTCGAGTATGCCAGGGGCAGGGGAGCAGTACTTC.

V is TRBV5-6 and J is TRBJ2-7, with D perhaps matching TRBD1 (6 bases). The CDR3 is 15 residues long. The V gene lost 0 bases and the J gene lost 2 bases, with 12 bases spanning the gap. The germline gives CDR1 SGHDT, CDR2 YYEEEE. The CDR3 region has the DNA TGTGCCAGCAGCTTGGATGAAGGGGGTGCCTACGAGCAGTACTTC. Amino acid sequence: CASSLDEGGAYEQYF.

The chain employs TRBV27 and TRBJ1-5; no clear D gene. The germline gives CDR1 MNHEY, CDR2 SMNVEV (reference sequence). The CDR3 consists of 14 residues. V shed 3 bases and J shed 7 bases, with 13 bases lying between them. As DNA, the CDR3 is TGTGCCAGCAGTTTCAGAAGGGCGGACCAGCCCCAGCATTTT. Its translation: CASSFRRADQPQHF.

The V and J genes are TRBV5-1 and TRBJ2-7; a weak D match, TRBD2 (5 bases). The CDR3 is 17 residues long. V lost 4 bases, J lost 6 bases, and 26 bases lay in between. Looked up from germline, CDR1 is SGHRS and CDR2 is YFSETQ. The CDR3 sequence is CASSPPAVGKYTSEQYF. The CDR3 bases are TGCGCCAGCAGCCCCCCAGCGGTCGGGAAATATACGAGCGAGCAGTACTTC.

The chain couples TRBV7-9 to TRBJ1-1; D is ambiguous. Germline CDR1 reads SEHNR; CDR2 reads FQNEAQ (reference sequence). The CDR3 runs to 12 residues. V lost 4 bases and J 6 bases, leaving 9 bases between the germline ends. The DNA for the CDR3 is TGTGCCAGCAGCTGGGTTGGCGCTGAAGCTTTCTTT. Its protein is CASSWVGAEAFF.

This chain connects TRBV19 to TRBJ2-7; D may be TRBD2 (6 bases). The CDR3 loop spans 14 amino acids. V gave up 8 bases and J gave up 7 bases, with 21 bases separating them. The germline CDR1 and CDR2 sequences are LNHDA and SQIVND (reference sequence). The CDR3 spells CASASRSRAGEQYF. The CDR3 DNA is TGTGCCAGTGCCTCCCGTTCGAGGGCGGGAGAGCAGTACTTC.

The rearrangement joins TRBV28 to TRBJ1-5; maybe TRBD1 (5 bases). This CDR3 is 14 amino acids long. Germline V gene sequence: CDR1 MDHEN, CDR2 SYDVKM. The ends were cut back, 9 bases at V and 1 base at J, with 13 bases in the middle. In DNA, the CDR3 is TGTGCCAGTCACCACCGGGACAGCAATCAGCCCCAGCATTTT. It codes for CASHHRDSNQPQHF. Complete variable domain (other parts from reference TRBV28 and TRBJ1-5): DVKVTQSSRYLVKRTGEKVFLECVQDMDHENMFWYRQDPGLGLRLIYFSYDVKMKEKGDIPEGYSVSREKKERFSLILESASTNQTSMYLCASHHRDSNQPQHFGDGTRLSIL.

The chain couples TRBV6-4 to TRBJ1-5; D not resolved. The length of the CDR3 is 15 residues. Germline V gives CDR1 MRHNA, CDR2 SNTAGT. Deletions cut 0 bases from V and 3 bases from J, with 9 bases between. CDR3 loop: CASSDSTLLNQPQHF. CDR3 sequence (DNA): TGTGCCAGCAGTGACTCGACATTACTCAATCAGCCCCAGCATTTT.

The chain combines TRBV5-4 with TRBJ2-7, with 11 nucleotides matching TRBD1. Germline V gene sequence: CDR1 SGHNT, CDR2 YYREEE (reference sequence). The CDR3 contains 17 residues. With 4 bases clipped from V and 1 base from J, the junction kept 10 bases outside the gene matches. The CDR3 is CASSRQYGQGASYEQYF. The CDR3 DNA reads TGTGCCAGCAGCCGCCAATACGGACAGGGGGCGTCCTACGAGCAGTACTTC. The variable domain in full, with the rest retrieved from reference TRBV5-4 and TRBJ2-7, is ETGVTQSPTHLIKTRGQQVTLRCSSQSGHNTVSWYQQALGQGPQFIFQYYREEENGRGNFPPRFSGLQFPNYSSELNVNALELDDSALYLCASSRQYGQGASYEQYFGPGTRLTVT.

The V gene is TRBV27, the J gene TRBJ2-5, with D possibly being TRBD1 (6 bases). Trimming stripped 0 bases from V and 5 bases from J, with 13 bases between. CDR1 is MNHEY, CDR2 SMNVEV, per germline (reference sequence). There are 15 residues in the CDR3. The CDR3 here is CASSLSGGWGETQYF. In DNA, the CDR3 is TGTGCCAGCAGTTTATCAGGGGGATGGGGGGAGACCCAGTACTTC.

The CDR3 DNA is TGTGCCAGCAGTCTCTTCATGGCGGGACGATCCTACGAGCAGTACTTC. The encoded protein is CASSLFMAGRSYEQYF. The V call is TRBV5-6, the J call TRBJ2-7; tentatively, D is TRBD2 (6 bases). The germline V gene encodes CDR1 SGHDT and CDR2 YYEEEE. V lost 5 bases and J 1 base, leaving 19 bases between the germline ends. The CDR3 runs to 16 residues. The complete variable domain, with remaining parts taken from reference TRBV5-6 and TRBJ2-7, reads DAGVTQSPTHLIKTRGQQVTLRCSPKSGHDTVSWYQQALGQGPQFIFQYYEEEERQRGNFPDRFSGHQFPNYSSELNVNALLLGDSALYLCASSLFMAGRSYEQYFGPGTRLTVT.

This sequence joins TRBV9 and TRBJ2-1; no definite D call. The germline gives CDR1 SGDLS, CDR2 YYNGEE. Trimming took 0 bases from V and 9 from J, leaving 7 bases between them. The CDR3 contains 12 residues. In nucleotides, the CDR3 is TGTGCCAGCAGCGTAGCGGCAGGTGAGCAGTTCTTC. Residues: CASSVAAGEQFF.

This chain joins TRBV28 and TRBJ2-7, with D possibly being TRBD2 (5 bases). Germline V gene sequence: CDR1 MDHEN, CDR2 SYDVKM. V dropped 7 bases and J dropped 6 bases, with 16 bases sitting between them. The CDR3 runs 13 residues. The CDR3 loop reads CASTRGGNAEQYF. The DNA of the CDR3 is TGTGCCAGCACCCGAGGAGGTAACGCCGAGCAGTACTTC.

The V and J genes are TRBV10-3 and TRBJ1-1; D gene ambiguous. This CDR3 contains 13 residues. V was trimmed by 6 bases and J by 4 bases, leaving 12 bases between them. Germline-derived CDR1 and CDR2 are ENHRY and SYGVKD. The CDR3 loop is CAISSVTVTEAFF. The CDR3 DNA follows: TGTGCCATCAGCTCTGTGACCGTCACTGAAGCTTTCTTT.

V and J are TRBV11-2 and TRBJ2-1; 8 bases fit TRBD2. The V gene end was trimmed by 5 bases and the J gene end by 8 bases; junction bases not matched to a gene: 17. The CDR3 spans 17 residues. Germline CDR1 is SGHAT and CDR2 is FQNNGV. The CDR3 protein is CASSPGTRTVEGDEQFF. The CDR3 DNA follows: TGTGCCAGCAGCCCAGGGACTAGGACAGTGGAGGGGGATGAGCAGTTCTTC.